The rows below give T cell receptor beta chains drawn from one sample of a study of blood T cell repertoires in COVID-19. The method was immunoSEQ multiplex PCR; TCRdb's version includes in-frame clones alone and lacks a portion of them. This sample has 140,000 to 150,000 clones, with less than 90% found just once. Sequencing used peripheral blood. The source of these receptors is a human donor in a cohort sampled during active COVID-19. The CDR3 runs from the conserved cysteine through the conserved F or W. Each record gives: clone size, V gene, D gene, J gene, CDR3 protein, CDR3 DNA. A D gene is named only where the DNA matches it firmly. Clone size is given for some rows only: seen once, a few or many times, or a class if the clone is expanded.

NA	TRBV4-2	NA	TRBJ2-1	CASSQGTGSYNEQFF	TGTGCCAGCAGCCAAGGTACAGGGTCCTACAATGAGCAGTTCTTC
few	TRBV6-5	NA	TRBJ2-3	CASTDSSTDTQYF	TGTGCCAGCACGGACAGCTCCACAGATACGCAGTATTTT
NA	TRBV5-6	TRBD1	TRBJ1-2	CASSIPGQHNRYTF	TGTGCCAGCAGCATCCCGGGACAGCACAACCGCTACACCTTC
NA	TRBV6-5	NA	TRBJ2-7	CASSYSAGRYEQYF	TGTGCCAGCAGTTACTCGGCGGGACGTTACGAGCAGTACTTC
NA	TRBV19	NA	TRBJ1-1	CASSLAGGTEAFF	TGTGCCAGTAGTTTGGCGGGAGGCACTGAAGCTTTCTTT
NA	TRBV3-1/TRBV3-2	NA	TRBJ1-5	CASSQGQGGGQPQHF	TGTGCCAGCAGCCAAGGGCAGGGCGGTGGACAGCCCCAGCATTTT
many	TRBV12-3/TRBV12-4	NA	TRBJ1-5	CASSSGGQPQHF	TGTGCCAGCAGTTCGGGGGGTCAGCCCCAGCATTTT
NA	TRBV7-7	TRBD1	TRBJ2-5	CASSEGSGRGPAETQYF	TGTGCTAGCAGCGAGGGCTCTGGCAGGGGGCCAGCAGAGACCCAGTACTTC
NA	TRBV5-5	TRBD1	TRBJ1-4	CASSLADRDRGKKLFF	TGTGCCAGCAGCTTGGCCGACCGGGACAGGGGGAAAAAACTGTTTTTT
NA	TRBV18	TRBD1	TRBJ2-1	CASLPGQSSYNEQFF	TGTGCCAGCTTGCCGGGACAGTCCTCCTACAATGAGCAGTTCTTC
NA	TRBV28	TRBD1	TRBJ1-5	CASSSGQGGPQHF	TGTGCCAGCAGTTCGGGACAGGGCGGGCCCCAGCATTTT
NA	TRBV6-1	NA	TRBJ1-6	CASSGFKTGVGFVPDF	TGTGCCAGCAGTGGTTTCAAGACGGGGGTTGGTTTTGTACCTGATTTT
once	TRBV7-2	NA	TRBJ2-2	CASSFLPGMNTGELFF	TGTGCCAGCAGCTTTTTACCAGGGATGAACACCGGGGAGCTGTTTTTT
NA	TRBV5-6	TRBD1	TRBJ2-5	CASSTSGTGGETQYF	TGTGCCAGCAGCACCTCCGGGACAGGGGGAGAGACCCAGTACTTC
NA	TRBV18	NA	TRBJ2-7	CASSPKQGSYEQYF	TGTGCCAGCTCACCCAAACAGGGTTCCTACGAGCAGTACTTC
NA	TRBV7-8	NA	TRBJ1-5	CASSLVGGQPQHF	TGTGCCAGCAGCTTAGTAGGAGGTCAGCCCCAGCATTTT
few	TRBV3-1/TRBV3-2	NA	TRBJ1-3	CASSQARNTIYF	TGTGCCAGCAGCCAAGCCAGAAACACCATATATTTT
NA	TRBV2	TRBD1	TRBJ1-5	CASNERPGTGLNQPQHF	TGTGCCAGCAACGAACGACCTGGGACAGGACTAAATCAGCCCCAGCATTTT
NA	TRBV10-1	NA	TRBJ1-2	CASSEAGDTYGYTF	TGCGCCAGCAGTGAGGCAGGGGATACCTATGGCTACACCTTC
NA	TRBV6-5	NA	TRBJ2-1	CASSYGLLSSYNEQFF	TGTGCCAGCAGTTACGGACTGCTGAGCTCCTACAATGAGCAGTTCTTC